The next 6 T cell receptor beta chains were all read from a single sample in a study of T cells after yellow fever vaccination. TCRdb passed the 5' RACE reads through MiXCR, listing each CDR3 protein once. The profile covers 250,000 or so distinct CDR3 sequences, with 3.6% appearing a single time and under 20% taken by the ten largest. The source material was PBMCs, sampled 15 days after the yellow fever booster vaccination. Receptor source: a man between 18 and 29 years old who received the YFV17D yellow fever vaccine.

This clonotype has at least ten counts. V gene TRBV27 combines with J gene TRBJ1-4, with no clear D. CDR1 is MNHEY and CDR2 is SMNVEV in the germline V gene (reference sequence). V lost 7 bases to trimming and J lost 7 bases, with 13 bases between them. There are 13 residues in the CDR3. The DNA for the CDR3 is TGTGCCAGCACATTAAGACTCGGTGAAAAACTGTTTTTT. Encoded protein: CASTLRLGEKLFF.

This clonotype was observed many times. Here the CDR3 reads CASSSTISSTDTQYF. The DNA of the CDR3 is TGTGCCAGCAGCTCGACTATCTCTAGCACAGATACGCAGTATTTT. The rearrangement uses TRBV7-9 and TRBJ2-3, with D possibly TRBD2 on 5 matching bases. V gave up 4 bases and J gave up 0 bases, with 11 bases separating them. This CDR3 is 15 amino acids long. Germline CDR1 SEHNR, CDR2 FQNEAQ (reference sequence).

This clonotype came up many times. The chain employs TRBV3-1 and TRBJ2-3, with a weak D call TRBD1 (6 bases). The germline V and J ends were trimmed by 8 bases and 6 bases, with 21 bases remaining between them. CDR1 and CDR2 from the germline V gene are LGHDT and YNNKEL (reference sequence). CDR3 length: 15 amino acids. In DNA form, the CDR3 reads TGTGCCAGCCGAGGACTTGGGGGCCAGTGGGATACGCAGTATTTT. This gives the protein CASRGLGGQWDTQYF.

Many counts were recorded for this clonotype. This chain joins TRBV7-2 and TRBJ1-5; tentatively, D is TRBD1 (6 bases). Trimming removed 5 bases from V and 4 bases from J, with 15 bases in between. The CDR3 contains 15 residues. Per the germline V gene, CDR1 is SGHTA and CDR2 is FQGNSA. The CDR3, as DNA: TGTGCCAGCAGCCCTGGACAGAGAGCAAATCAGCCCCAGCATTTT. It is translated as CASSPGQRANQPQHF. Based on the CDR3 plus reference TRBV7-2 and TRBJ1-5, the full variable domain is GAGVSQSPSNKVTEKGKDVELRCDPISGHTALYWYRQSLGQGLEFLIYFQGNSAPDKSGLPSDRFSAERTGGSVSTLTIQRTQQEDSAVYLCASSPGQRANQPQHFGDGTRLSIL.

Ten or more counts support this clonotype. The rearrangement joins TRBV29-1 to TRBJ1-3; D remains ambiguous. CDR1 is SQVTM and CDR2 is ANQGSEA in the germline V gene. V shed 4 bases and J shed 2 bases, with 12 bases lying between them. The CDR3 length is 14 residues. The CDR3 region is CSVADRRAGNTIYF. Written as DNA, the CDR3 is TGCAGCGTTGCGGACCGGCGGGCTGGAAACACCATATATTTT.

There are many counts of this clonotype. CDR3 coding DNA: TGTGCCAGCTGCTACAGGGGTTCCTACAATGAGCAGTTCTTC. Its translation is CASCYRGSYNEQFF. This chain joins TRBV5-6 and TRBJ2-1; 7 bases are shared with TRBD1. V lost 7 bases and J lost 1; bases outside the gene matches: 5. Germline values: CDR1 SGHDT, CDR2 YYEEEE. The CDR3 loop spans 14 amino acids.